Included here is one T cell receptor beta chain sequence, with context. The antigen is undetermined. This record comes from a study of post-analysis software for immune sequencing data. The ends were cut back, 4 bases at V and 6 bases at J, with 16 bases in the middle. Germline CDR1 is MNHEY and CDR2 is SVGAGI. CDR3 length: 15 residues. Points from the study as a whole: Controls had lower frequencies than patients of about 5 TRBV segments, which included TRBV5-6, TRBV5-1 and TRBV20-1.

The authors incorporated unique molecular identifiers into the TCR beta cDNA libraries. One entry per CDR3 protein results from TCRdb running MiXCR on the PCR reads. Of roughly 400,000 distinct CDR3 sequences in the sample, more than 30% were seen once. Material: blood. The chain carries TRBV6-5 and TRBJ1-5; the D gene is possibly TRBD1 (6 bases). The clonotype was recovered from a girl aged 2 to 10 with multiple sclerosis. In nucleotides, the CDR3 is TGTGCCAGCAGTTCCATCTACAGGGTGGGTCAGCCCCAGCATTTT. This encodes CASSSIYRVGQPQHF.